One sample yielded the 15 T cell receptor beta chains listed below, sequenced in a study of early T cells in non-severe SARS-CoV-2 infection. Using its own MiXCR run on the 5' RACE reads, TCRdb lists one record per CDR3 protein. Here the sample spans about 69,000 distinct CDR3 sequences, about 10% being singletons. The sequencing used whole blood, collected at baseline. These receptors all come from an adult who was a healthcare worker with PCR-confirmed SARS-CoV-2 infection or an uninfected control (not recorded which).

The chain joins TRBV5-1 to TRBJ2-7; D is ambiguous. V lost 4 bases to trimming and J lost 2 bases, with 16 bases between them. There are 15 residues in the CDR3. Germline V gives CDR1 SGHRS, CDR2 YFSETQ. In DNA, the CDR3 is TGCGCCAGCAGCATCGGTACCAGCGTTACCTACGAGCAGTACTTC. It is translated as CASSIGTSVTYEQYF.

This clonotype was observed at least ten times. The J gene is TRBJ2-1, the V gene TRBV10-3, with D tentatively TRBD1 (6 bases). The CDR3 loop spans 15 amino acids. The germline CDR1 and CDR2 sequences are ENHRY and SYGVKD. V was pared by 4 bases and J by 0 bases, with 10 bases between. The chain's CDR3 is CAISATGISYNEQFF. CDR3 nucleotide sequence: TGTGCCATCAGTGCAACAGGGATCTCCTACAATGAGCAGTTCTTC.

This clonotype has just a few counts. V usage is TRBV6-5 and J usage is TRBJ2-7; TRBD2 aligns across 10 bases. Unmatched junction bases numbered 11, after V lost 11 bases and J lost 4 bases. CDR3 size: 14 residues. Germline loops: CDR1 MNHEY, CDR2 SVGAGI. This CDR3 reads CAALHRTSGYEQYF. As DNA, the CDR3 is TGTGCCGCCTTGCATCGGACTAGCGGTTACGAGCAGTACTTC.

This clonotype was found many times. The rearrangement uses TRBV6-1 and TRBJ2-1; tentative D call: TRBD2 (5 bases). V shed 7 bases and J shed 9 bases, with 16 bases lying between them. This CDR3 is built from 13 residues. CDR1 is MNHNS, CDR2 SASEGT, per germline. CDR3 in amino acids: CASTRREGGEQFF. CDR3 DNA: TGTGCCAGCACCCGAAGAGAGGGCGGTGAGCAGTTCTTC.

This chain connects TRBV5-1 to TRBJ1-2; D is unclear. Germline CDR1 is SGHRS and CDR2 is YFSETQ. CDR3 length: 15 residues. The ends were cut back, 0 bases at V and 6 bases at J, with 15 bases in the middle. The CDR3 is CASSLGAGEHDGYTF. Here the CDR3 DNA reads TGCGCCAGCAGCTTGGGCGCGGGCGAACACGATGGCTACACCTTC.

The chain couples TRBV14 to TRBJ2-7; 11 bases fit TRBD2. CDR1 SGHDN and CDR2 FVKESK come from the germline V gene. The CDR3 covers 17 residues. Unmatched junction bases numbered 6, after V lost 0 bases and J lost 2 bases. This chain's CDR3 is CASSQDRGLAEPYEQYF. CDR3 nucleotide sequence: TGTGCCAGCAGCCAAGACCGGGGACTAGCGGAGCCCTACGAGCAGTACTTC.

The gene calls are TRBV24-1 and TRBJ2-1; TRBD2 matches at 9 bases. With V trimmed by 3 bases and J by 7 bases, 6 bases remained unmatched. From germline, CDR1 is KGHDR and CDR2 SFDVKD. The CDR3 consists of 15 residues. CDR3 loop: CATSDVAGVINEQFF. In DNA, the CDR3 is TGTGCCACCAGTGATGTAGCGGGAGTAATTAATGAGCAGTTCTTC.

This sequence joins TRBV5-1 and TRBJ1-1; no firm D call. The CDR3 consists of 13 residues. Germline-derived CDR1 and CDR2 are SGHRS and YFSETQ. The germline V and J ends were trimmed by 1 base and 7 bases, with 11 bases remaining between them. The CDR3 DNA is TGCGCCAGCAGCTTGTTCGCGGGGTATGAAGCTTTCTTT. This sequence encodes CASSLFAGYEAFF. The variable domain in full, with the rest retrieved from reference TRBV5-1 and TRBJ1-1, is KAGVTQTPRYLIKTRGQQVTLSCSPISGHRSVSWYQQTPGQGLQFLFEYFSETQRNKGNFPGRFSGRQFSNSRSEMNVSTLELGDSALYLCASSLFAGYEAFFGQGTRLTVV.

A few counts support this clonotype. The chain combines TRBV20-1 with TRBJ2-5; no firm D call. Germline CDR1 DFQATT, CDR2 SNEGSKA (reference sequence). Trimming pared 3 bases from V and 4 bases from J, leaving 12 bases between. This CDR3 has 13 residues. The CDR3 nucleotides read TGCAGTGCTAGTAGTCCCCGAGGAGAGACCCAGTACTTC. This encodes CSASSPRGETQYF.

This rearrangement joins TRBV5-1 to TRBJ2-7; 10 nucleotides align to TRBD1. CDR1 SGHRS and CDR2 YFSETQ come from the germline V gene. This CDR3 spans 14 amino acids. Trimming cost V 3 bases and J 5 bases; bases outside gene matches: 5. This chain's CDR3 is CASSSWTGGNEQYF. The CDR3 DNA follows: TGCGCCAGCAGCTCATGGACAGGGGGAAACGAGCAGTACTTC.

This clonotype was counted only a few times. This rearrangement joins TRBV7-9 to TRBJ2-7; no clear D gene. V lost 5 bases and J lost 3, with 17 bases in between. Germline lookup yields CDR1 SEHNR and CDR2 FQNEAQ (reference sequence). CDR3 length: 15 amino acids. DNA of the CDR3: TGTGCCAGCAGCATGCCGGGCCGTCTGGGCTACGAGCAGTACTTC. Its protein product is CASSMPGRLGYEQYF.

The table lists this clonotype with a few counts. V is TRBV7-2 and J is TRBJ2-1; D may be TRBD2 (7 bases). Trimming stripped 10 bases from V and 4 bases from J, with 17 bases between. The CDR3 has 14 amino acids. Germline V gives CDR1 SGHTA, CDR2 FQGNSA. CDR3 coding DNA: TGTGCCACTTCGGGGGGCGGAATGTACAATGAGCAGTTCTTC. Amino acids: CATSGGGMYNEQFF.

This clonotype was counted ten times or more. V usage is TRBV11-3 and J usage is TRBJ2-2; no clear D gene. Trimming removed 6 bases at V and 1 base at J, with 0 bases between. Germline V gene data show CDR1 as SGHNT and CDR2 as YENEEA. CDR3 length equals 11 residues. The CDR3 DNA reads TGTGCCAGCAGGAACACCGGGGAGCTGTTTTTT. Residues: CASRNTGELFF.

The genes are TRBV5-1 and TRBJ2-1; perhaps TRBD1 as D (6 bases). Trimming took 4 bases from V and 5 from J, leaving 13 bases between them. Germline V gene lookup returns CDR1 SGHRS and CDR2 YFSETQ. The CDR3 sequence is 14 residues long. CDR3 bases: TGCGCCAGCAGCCTGGGACACCGAGACAATGAGCAGTTCTTC. Protein: CASSLGHRDNEQFF.

The chain links TRBV29-1 to TRBJ1-1; TRBD1 is a possible D gene (5 bases). V was pared by 6 bases and J by 5 bases, with 16 bases between. There are 13 residues in the CDR3. Germline-derived CDR1 and CDR2 are SQVTM and ANQGSEA. The CDR3 protein is CSVAGTIKTEAFF. CDR3 sequence (DNA): TGCAGCGTAGCCGGGACGATTAAGACTGAAGCTTTCTTT.